This TCR beta chain was observed in a study of T cell responses to AZD1222 COVID-19 vaccine. Only in-frame clones appear in the TCRdb table, and some are missing; sequencing was by immunoSEQ multiplex PCR. The table shows just under 85,000 clones, with roughly nine tenths occurring only once. Study-level results: There were vaccine-associated CD4 TCRs across spike, dominant at 160-218 and 743-854.

Concerning this clone itself: Its matching antigen is unknown.

Trimming cost V 1 base and J 2 bases, with 15 bases left between them. From germline, CDR1 is LGHDT and CDR2 YNNKEL (reference sequence). The CDR3 runs to 16 residues. J is TRBJ2-7 and V is TRBV3-1 (or the pseudogene TRBV3-2), with D unresolved. The TCR comes from an adult in good health. The sequences come from peripheral blood, collected on day 0 of AZD1222 vaccination. The CDR3 loop reads CASSQAPGSRAYEQYF. The CDR3 nucleotides are TGTGCCAGCAGCCAAGCTCCCGGCTCACGGGCCTACGAGCAGTACTTC.